A single T cell receptor beta chain is shown here with its context. This sample is part of a study of spatial heterogeneity in lung cancer. Turning to the study itself: Among detected sequences, beta-chain ones consistently exceeded alpha-chain ones in number.

Time point denoted: sample taken at primary tumor resection. Extraction of whole RNA from tumor, nontumor lung or frozen PBMC preceded unsorted sequencing. TCRdb called the 5' RACE reads again in MiXCR, with one record for every CDR3 protein. The table shows about 92,000 distinct CDR3 sequences, with about 12% occurring only once. The CDR3 is 14 residues long. V lost 2 bases to trimming and J lost 9 bases; unmatched junction nucleotides: 4. The germline V gene has CDR1 DFQATT and CDR2 SNEGSKA (reference sequence). V and J are TRBV20-1 and TRBJ2-1; 13 nucleotides align to TRBD2. The source was PBMCs, collected at surgery. The sequence was obtained from a male donor with early-stage non-small cell lung cancer. Here the CDR3 reads CSARTSGGASEQFF. In nucleotides, the CDR3 is TGCAGTGCTAGAACTAGCGGGGGGGCAAGTGAGCAGTTCTTC.